This TCR beta chain emerged from a study of shared clonotypes between healthy human individuals. In regard to this clone: What it binds is unknown.

Germline V gene lookup returns CDR1 MNHNS and CDR2 SASEGT. This CDR3 region has 15 residues. V lost 2 bases and J 2 bases, leaving 13 bases between the germline ends. General observations from the study: Since donors were few, the genetic and exposure-history diversity represented was limited. Sharing across four donors was highest in naive CD4 (roughly 5%) and lowest in memory CD8 (approximately 0.4%). Naive subsets usually exceeded memory subsets in estimated richness.

Terminally differentiated effector memory CD45RA+ cells were excluded by CCR7 positive selection of CD45RO-negative cells. Method: immunoSEQ multiplex PCR; TCRdb's copy keeps in-frame clones and lacks some. The sample lists about 2,200,000 clones; 90% to 95% were seen once. The receptor comes from a man aged 18 to 30 in good health. Some clones in this sample may be carry-over from other donors' samples. Sample: naive CD8+ T cells from PBMCs. The chain joins TRBV6-1 to TRBJ2-7; D gene ambiguous. CDR3 loop: CASSEFGRLPYEQYF. As DNA, the CDR3 is TGTGCCAGCAGTGAATTCGGCCGACTTCCCTACGAGCAGTACTTC.